In its sample, the clone carrying this T cell receptor beta chain was seen a few times. Antigen specificity is unknown. The whole isolated RNA underwent reverse transcription, so sequencing captured expressed TCRB transcripts. Sequencing used immunoSEQ multiplex PCR; TCRdb keeps in-frame clones, though not all of them. The sample lists some 160,000 clones, about 9% seen once, with around 0.5% in the top ten. The V gene lost 2 bases and the J gene lost 3 bases, with 4 bases spanning the gap. Germline lookup yields CDR1 SGHNT and CDR2 YENEEA. The CDR3 covers 12 residues. This sample is part of a study of beta chain features in type 1 diabetes. Overall study results and limits: There was a moderate but significant shortening of TCRB CDR3s in all four CD4+ subsets of Type 1 diabetes patients.

J is TRBJ2-5 and V is TRBV11-3; D is ambiguous. The sequencing input was central memory CD4+ T cells from blood. The sequence was collected from a woman younger than 35 with type 1 diabetes. This CDR3 is CASSLQKETQYF. The CDR3 DNA sequence: TGTGCCAGCAGCTTACAAAAAGAGACCCAGTACTTC.